The entry that follows covers one TCR beta chain sequence. This sample includes further DNA sequences coding for the same CDR3. Per the germline V gene, CDR1 is LNHDA and CDR2 is SQIVND (reference sequence). The ends were cut back, 0 bases at V and 1 base at J, with 9 bases in the middle. CDR3 length: 15 amino acids. The PCR used 60 Vbeta and 13 Jbeta primers. Produced via immunoSEQ multiplex PCR; TCRdb's table is partial and in-frame only. The sample has some 200,000 clones; the top ten hold 0.65% to 0.75%. The data were obtained in a study of cytomegalovirus exposure and HLA in healthy donors. This chain joins TRBV19 and TRBJ1-1; D possibly corresponds to TRBD1 (6 bases). Sample: PBMCs. The origin of this receptor is a boy aged 5-17 years in good health and CMV-seronegative. The CDR3 loop reads CASSIDAGANTEAFF. The CDR3 DNA sequence: TGTGCCAGTAGTATAGATGCGGGGGCGAACACTGAAGCTTTCTTT.